The 27 T cell receptor beta chains below were found in one sample sequenced in a study of tumor and adjacent non-tumor tissue in lung cancer. The template was RNA from unsorted bulk tissue. Three rounds of nested PCR, following a modified ARM-PCR protocol, produced the TCRbeta library. From the multiplex PCR reads, TCRdb called clonotypes with MiXCR, one entry per CDR3 protein. The data show under 95,000 distinct CDR3 sequences, roughly 66% seen once. Sequenced input: lung tumor tissue. Source of these receptors: a man in his sixties with non-small cell lung cancer.

Only one count was recorded for this clonotype. This may be a read error: a much more frequent sequence differs by one nucleotide. The V and J genes are TRBV20-1 and TRBJ2-2, with D possibly called TRBD1 or TRBD2 (6 bases each). There are 15 residues in the CDR3. Trimming removed 5 bases at V and 0 bases at J, with 13 bases between. CDR1 and CDR2 from the germline V gene are DFQATT and SNEGSKA (reference sequence). Here the CDR3 reads CSARPGASNTGELFF. DNA of the CDR3: TGCAGTGCTCGTCCGGGGGCATCGAACACCGGGGAGCTGTTTTTT.

For this clonotype: The junction and the germline gene differ at one end; a read error may be behind it. The chain couples TRBV6-6 to TRBJ1-5; D not resolved. The CDR3 loop spans 16 amino acids. Germline V gives CDR1 MNHNY, CDR2 SVGAGI (reference sequence). The CDR3 region has the DNA TGTGCCATCAGTTACTCTGGAAGATATAGCAATCAGCCCCAGCATTTT. Translation: CAISYSGRYSNQPQHF.

About this clonotype: The germline gene is not matched at one end of the junction; a read error may be the cause. This chain uses TRBV4-2 with TRBJ2-7; D not resolved. Germline values: CDR1 LGHNA, CDR2 YNFKEQ. The CDR3 totals 13 residues. The CDR3 loop is CASSHTNSYEHYF. The DNA of the CDR3 is TGTGCCAGCAGCCATACTAATTCCTACGAGCATTACTTC.

With regard to this clonotype: A read error may explain this, as a much larger clone is one base away. The chain uses TRBV6-1 and TRBJ2-5; possible D gene TRBD1, 5 bases. This CDR3 has 12 residues. Trimming took 8 bases from V and 5 from J, leaving 12 bases between them. Germline V CDR1 and CDR2: MNHNS, SASEGT. The chain's CDR3 is CASGARVETQYF. The CDR3 region has the DNA TGTGCCAGCGGTGCCAGGGTTGAGACCCAGTACTTC.

A note on this clonotype: One end of the junction fails to match germline, which may point to a read error. V and J are TRBV13 and TRBJ2-1; 7 bases fit TRBD2. Germline lookup yields CDR1 PRHDT and CDR2 FYEKMQ (reference sequence). The CDR3 consists of 18 residues. The CDR3 here is CACSPSRLAEIFYKEHFF. The CDR3 bases are TGTGCCTGCAGCCCCTCCCGGCTAGCGGAGATTTTCTACAAAGAGCATTTCTTC.

A note on this clonotype: A much larger clone lies one base from this, so it may be a read error. The chain couples TRBV14 to TRBJ2-1; 8 positions match TRBD1. This CDR3 spans 14 amino acids. V dropped 1 base and J dropped 9; count of bases not matched to a gene: 5. Germline CDR1 is SGHDN and CDR2 is FVKESK. CDR3 bases: TGTGCCAGCAGCCAAGTCACAGGGGGAGGTGAGCAGTTCTTC. Amino acid sequence: CASSQVTGGGEQFF.

This clonotype was recorded only once. Germline is not matched at one junction end, which may reflect a read error. The chain joins TRBV11-3 to TRBJ2-1; D is perhaps TRBD2 (5 bases). Looked up from germline, CDR1 is SGHNT and CDR2 is YENEEA. The CDR3 totals 18 residues. The DNA for the CDR3 is TGTGCCAGGAGCTTAGATTTGCTAGTGGGAGAGTTCTACAATGAGCAGTTCTTC. Its protein product is CARSLDLLVGEFYNEQFF.

As for this clonotype: At one end the junction does not follow the germline gene, possibly because of a read error. The chain couples TRBV28 to TRBJ2-7; perhaps TRBD1 as D (5 bases). CDR1 is MDHEN, CDR2 SYDVKM, per germline. The CDR3 has 14 amino acids. The CDR3 region is CANSPQGTTYEQYF. The CDR3 DNA follows: TGTGCCAACAGTCCGCAGGGTACAACCTACGAGCAGTACTTC.

Remarks on this clonotype: This could be a read error, since a much larger clone is one nucleotide away. This chain links TRBV11-2 with TRBJ1-5, with TRBD1 identical over 8 bases. Per germline, CDR1 SGHAT and CDR2 FQNNGV. There are 15 residues in the CDR3. V shed 5 bases and J 2 bases; nucleotides not matched to a gene: 5. CDR3 protein: CASSVDRGGNQPQHF. The CDR3 DNA reads as TGTGCCAGCAGCGTCGACAGGGGTGGCAATCAGCCCCAGCATTTT.

On this clonotype: The final CDR3 position lacks the conserved phenylalanine or tryptophan, pointing to a likely read error. The chain couples TRBV12-3 or TRBV12-4 to TRBJ2-1; 12 nucleotides match TRBD2. The CDR3 loop spans 16 amino acids. CDR3 region: CASGLAGRRLYNEQFL. The CDR3, as DNA: TGTGCCAGCGGACTAGCGGGGAGGCGGCTATACAATGAACAGTTCCTC.

With respect to this clonotype: A read error may explain this, as a much larger clone is one base away. V usage is TRBV6-2 or TRBV6-3 and J usage is TRBJ2-3; D may match TRBD1 or TRBD2 (6 bases each). This CDR3 has 19 residues. From germline, CDR1 is MNHEY and CDR2 SVGEGT. This chain's CDR3 is CTSSYSSTHRDSSTDTQYF. The CDR3, as DNA: TGTACCAGCAGTTACTCGAGTACCCACAGGGACTCTAGCACAGATACGCAGTATTTT.

Turning to this clonotype: The CDR3 does not end in the conserved phenylalanine or tryptophan, so this is likely a read error. J is TRBJ1-1 and V is TRBV10-2; D may be TRBD1 (6 bases). The germline V gene has CDR1 WSHSY and CDR2 SAAADI. The CDR3 covers 14 residues. Trimming stripped 7 bases from V and 1 base from J, with 13 bases between. The CDR3 nucleotides read TGCGCCAGCAAACCTAGGGGGAAGAACACTGAAGCTTTCTCT. Its translation is CASKPRGKNTEAFS.

Notes on this clonotype: This clone may be a read error of a much larger clone one base away. The conserved closing phenylalanine or tryptophan is absent in this CDR3, likely reflecting a read error. The V gene is TRBV7-8, the J gene TRBJ2-5; 10 bases map to TRBD1. CDR3 size: 19 residues. Losses at the gene ends were 0 bases for V and 1 base for J; bases not matched to a gene: 11. Germline V gene sequence: CDR1 SGHVS, CDR2 FQNEAQ. The chain's CDR3 is CASSLAPSGTGVIQETQYS. The CDR3 DNA follows: TGTGCCAGCAGCTTAGCCCCTTCCGGGACAGGGGTGATCCAAGAGACCCAGTACTCC.

Comments on this clonotype: Sequence at one end of the junction differs from germline and may be a read error. The V call is TRBV5-4, the J call TRBJ1-2, with D hard to call. Looked up from germline, CDR1 is SGHNT and CDR2 is YYREEE (reference sequence). This CDR3 comprises 12 residues. The chain's CDR3 is CASSFPGYCYTF. The CDR3 DNA sequence: TGCGCCAGCAGCTTTCCGGGCTATTGCTACACCTTC.

This clonotype was seen at least ten times. The chain uses TRBV14 and TRBJ1-1; no clear D. Germline CDR1 SGHDN, CDR2 FVKESK. The CDR3 extends over 13 amino acids. Trimming removed 4 bases at V and 1 base at J, with 7 bases between. The CDR3 loop is CASSPESNTEAFF. For the CDR3, the DNA is TGTGCCAGCAGCCCAGAATCGAACACTGAAGCTTTCTTT.

A word on this clonotype: One end of the junction does not line up with germline, which may come from a read error. The chain couples TRBV11-3 to TRBJ1-2, with a tentative D call TRBD1 (5 bases). The CDR3 is made up of 15 amino acids. The V gene's germline CDR1 is SGHNT and CDR2 YENEEA. CDR3 residues: CPSSLGSWGDYGYTF. In DNA, the CDR3 is TGTCCCAGCAGCTTAGGGTCTTGGGGCGACTATGGCTACACCTTC.

Comments on this clonotype: Germline and junction disagree at one end, which may indicate a read error. The gene calls are TRBV18 and TRBJ1-1, with D perhaps matching TRBD1 (6 bases). This CDR3 spans 12 amino acids. In germline, CDR1 is KGHSH, CDR2 LQKENI. This CDR3 is CASSHRGAEGFF. Written as DNA, the CDR3 is TGTGCCAGCTCACACCGGGGGGCTGAAGGTTTCTTT.

Worth noting for this clonotype: At one boundary the junction diverges from the germline segment, which might be a read error. The chain recombines TRBV7-2 with TRBJ2-4; 8 bases fit TRBD2. The CDR3 contains 14 residues. Germline V gene data show CDR1 as SGHTA and CDR2 as FQGNSA. The CDR3 bases are TGTGCCACCACGGGAGGGCCCGGCAAAAACACTCAGTACTTC. Translated: CATTGGPGKNTQYF.

This clonotype has ten or more counts. CDR3 DNA sequence: TGTGCCAGCAGACTAGCGACAACTAGGAGCTCCTACAATGAGCAGTTCTTC. Its translation is CASRLATTRSSYNEQFF. The rearrangement uses TRBV28 and TRBJ2-1, with 7 bases lining up with TRBD2. Losses at the gene ends were 6 bases for V and 0 bases for J; bases not matched to a gene: 11. CDR3 length: 17 amino acids. From germline, CDR1 is MDHEN and CDR2 SYDVKM.

This clonotype was seen once. With a much larger clone just one base away, this may be a read error. J is TRBJ1-2 and V is TRBV5-1; D gene unclear. CDR3 length: 17 residues. Deletions cut 4 bases from V and 2 bases from J, with 21 bases between. Germline loops: CDR1 SGHRS, CDR2 YFSETQ. The CDR3 bases are TGCGCCAGCAGCCTCACTAAACGGGGAGTTAACAACTATGGCTACACCTTC. Amino acids: CASSLTKRGVNNYGYTF.

This clonotype was seen a single time. A much more abundant neighbour one base away suggests this may be a read error. V usage is TRBV20-1 and J usage is TRBJ1-1; D possibly corresponds to TRBD1 (6 bases). CDR1 and CDR2 from the germline V gene are DFQATT and SNEGSKA (reference sequence). The length of the CDR3 is 14 residues. DNA for the CDR3: TGCAGTGTTAGAGACGTTAACAGGGTAGCTGAAGCTTTCTTT. Translating gives CSVRDVNRVAEAFF.

This clonotype was counted a few times. No conserved phenylalanine or tryptophan ends this CDR3, so it is likely a read error. The rearrangement links TRBV12-3 or TRBV12-4 to TRBJ2-5; 7 positions agree with TRBD1. The CDR3 loop spans 14 amino acids. V shed 3 bases, J shed 2 bases, and the junction held 3 bases outside the gene matches. CDR3 residues: CASSFRDRQETQYL. Written as DNA, the CDR3 is TGTGCCAGCAGTTTTAGGGACAGACAAGAGACCCAGTACTTA.

A remark on this clonotype: A read error may be the cause here, since a much bigger clone is one base away. V usage is TRBV5-1 and J usage is TRBJ2-5; 8 nucleotides line up with TRBD1. V trimming: 0 bases; J trimming: 8 bases; junction bases outside the gene matches: 9. Germline CDR1 is SGHRS and CDR2 is YFSETQ. This CDR3 is 15 amino acids long. CDR3 protein: CASSLGDRPSDTQYF. CDR3 nucleotide sequence: TGCGCCAGCAGCTTGGGGGACAGGCCAAGTGATACCCAGTACTTC.

In the case of this clonotype: A much more abundant neighbour one base away suggests this may be a read error. This rearrangement joins TRBV7-6 to TRBJ2-7; no definite D call. Trimming stripped 6 bases from V and 2 bases from J, with 14 bases between. The germline CDR1 and CDR2 sequences are SGHVS and FNYEAQ. This CDR3 comprises 14 residues. CDR3 residues: CASSPSRRAYEQYF. As DNA, the CDR3 is TGTGCCAGCAGTCCCAGCAGGAGAGCCTACGAGCAGTACTTC.

This clonotype has only a few counts. The CDR3 does not end in the conserved phenylalanine or tryptophan, so this is likely a read error. This chain connects TRBV4-1 to TRBJ2-3, with 10 nucleotides matching TRBD2. The CDR3 is 17 amino acids. Germline V CDR1 and CDR2: MGHRA, YSYEKL. V dropped 1 base and J dropped 8; count of bases not matched to a gene: 12. CDR3 in amino acids: CASSQGMRLAGVGTQYL. The CDR3 DNA is TGCGCCAGCAGCCAAGGGATGCGACTAGCGGGTGTCGGTACGCAGTATTTG.

Remarks on this clonotype: A read error is possible here, since a much larger clone lies one base away. The V call is TRBV18, the J call TRBJ2-1; the match to TRBD1 covers 9 bases. The CDR3 extends over 14 amino acids. Germline values: CDR1 KGHSH, CDR2 LQKENI. CDR3 DNA sequence: TGTGCCAACTCACCGGGACAGGGTTACAATGAGCAGTTCTTC. It yields the protein CANSPGQGYNEQFF.

The V gene is TRBV10-3, the J gene TRBJ2-1; unclear D gene. Germline V CDR1 and CDR2: ENHRY, SYGVKD. CDR3 length equals 14 residues. V was cut by 6 bases and J by 0 bases, with 9 bases left in between. The CDR3 DNA is TGTGCCATCAGGGAGCAGAGCTCCTACAATGAGCAGTTCTTC. Its translation is CAIREQSSYNEQFF.